This T cell receptor beta chain was identified in a study of cytomegalovirus exposure and HLA in healthy donors. Findings and caveats of the study: Segments of the TCR beta V type were, in most cases, productive about 90% or about 30% of the time in an earlier analysis. Follow-up analysis seemed to connect common viral pathogens with several of the most significant clusters identified. When analyzed later, a missense DCLRE1C variant was found to be linked to TCR beta V- and J-gene trimming. Cytomegalovirus association was listed for 164 TCR beta chains.

The PCR had 60 Vbeta and 13 Jbeta primers. Profiled with immunoSEQ multiplex PCR; TCRdb holds only in-frame clones, not every one. This table has 130,000 to 150,000 clones, approximately 70% appearing once. Trimming took off 2 bases at V and 2 bases at J, with 10 bases between the two ends. The germline gives CDR1 SGHTS, CDR2 YDEGEE. CDR3 length: 14 residues. Notes on this clone: Its specificity is not known.

Input material: PBMCs. The sequence was obtained from a woman aged 40 to 49 in good health and CMV-seronegative. The chain combines TRBV5-8 with TRBJ2-5; D perhaps matches TRBD2 (6 bases). CDR3 region: CASSFIGGQETQYF. In DNA form, the CDR3 reads TGTGCCAGCAGCTTCATTGGAGGGCAAGAGACCCAGTACTTC.